The present T cell receptor (beta chain) was sequenced within a study of T cells in women clearing cervical HPV infection. About the research overall: Controls' single incident HPV16 infection cleared within 12 months without precancer. Cases' blood sampling followed lesion detection by median roughly 160 days (90 to 200).

Prevalent HPV16 infections were excluded; only incident single HPV16 infections included. Comment on this clone: The CDR3 goes on 3 residues after the read ends, and that part is filled in from the germline J gene.

Average input was roughly 1,200 ng genomic DNA for immunoSEQ TCR beta CDR3 amplification. TCRdb's copy holds only in-frame clones and misses some; the assay was immunoSEQ multiplex PCR. The listing records tens of thousands of clones. Trimming stripped 5 bases from V and 3 bases from J, with 10 bases between. In germline, CDR1 is SGHTA, CDR2 FQGTGA. The CDR3 runs to 13 residues. This sequence joins TRBV7-3 and TRBJ1-1; the D gene is possibly TRBD1 (5 bases). The origin of this receptor is a woman aged 18 to 75 with a cervical HPV16 infection that either progressed to CIN3+ or cleared (not recorded which). Sequencing was done on a sample of blood buffy coat. CDR3 sequence reads: CASSRRADTEAFF. The sequenced CDR3 bases are TGTGCCAGCAGCCGCAGGGCGGACACTGAA.